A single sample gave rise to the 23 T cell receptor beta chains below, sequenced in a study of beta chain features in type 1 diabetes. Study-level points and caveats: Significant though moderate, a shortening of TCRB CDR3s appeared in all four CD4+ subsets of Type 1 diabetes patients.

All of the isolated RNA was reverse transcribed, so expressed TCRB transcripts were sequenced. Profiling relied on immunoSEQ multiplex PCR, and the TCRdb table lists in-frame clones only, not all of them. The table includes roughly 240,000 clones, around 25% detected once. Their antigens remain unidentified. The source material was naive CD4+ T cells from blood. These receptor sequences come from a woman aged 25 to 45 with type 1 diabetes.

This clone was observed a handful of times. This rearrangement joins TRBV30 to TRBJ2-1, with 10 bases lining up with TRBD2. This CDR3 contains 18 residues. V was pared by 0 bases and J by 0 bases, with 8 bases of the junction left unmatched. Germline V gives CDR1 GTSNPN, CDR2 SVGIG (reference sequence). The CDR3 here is CAWSVNSGRRSSYNEQFF. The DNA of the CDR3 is TGTGCCTGGAGTGTAAATAGCGGGAGGCGGAGCTCCTACAATGAGCAGTTCTTC.

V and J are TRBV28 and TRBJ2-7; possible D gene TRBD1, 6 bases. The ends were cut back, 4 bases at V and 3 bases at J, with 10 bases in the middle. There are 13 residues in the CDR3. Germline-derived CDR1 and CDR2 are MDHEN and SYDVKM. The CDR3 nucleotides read TGTGCCAGCAGTTCGGGACAATTCTACGAGCAGTACTTC. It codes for CASSSGQFYEQYF.

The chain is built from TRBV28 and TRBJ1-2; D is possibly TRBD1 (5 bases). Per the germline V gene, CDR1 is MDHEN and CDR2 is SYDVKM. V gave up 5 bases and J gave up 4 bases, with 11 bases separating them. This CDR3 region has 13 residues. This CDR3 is CASSQDSVYGYTF. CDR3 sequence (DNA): TGTGCCAGCAGTCAAGACAGCGTCTATGGCTACACCTTC.

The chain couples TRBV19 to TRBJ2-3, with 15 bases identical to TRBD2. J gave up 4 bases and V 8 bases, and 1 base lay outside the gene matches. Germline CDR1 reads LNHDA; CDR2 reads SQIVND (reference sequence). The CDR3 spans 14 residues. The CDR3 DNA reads TGTGCCAGTGGGACTAGCGGGAGGCCAGATACGCAGTATTTT. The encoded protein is CASGTSGRPDTQYF. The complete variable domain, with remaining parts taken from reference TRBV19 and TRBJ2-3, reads DGGITQSPKYLFRKEGQNVTLSCEQNLNHDAMYWYRQDPGQGLRLIYYSQIVNDFQKGDIAEGYSVSREKKESFPLTVTSAQKNPTAFYLCASGTSGRPDTQYFGPGTRLTVL.

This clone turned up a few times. This chain's CDR3 is CASSIRAEETQYF. The CDR3 DNA reads as TGTGCCAGTAGTATCAGGGCTGAGGAGACCCAGTACTTC. The chain recombines TRBV19 with TRBJ2-5; the D gene is possibly TRBD1 (5 bases). Germline loops: CDR1 LNHDA, CDR2 SQIVND (reference sequence). This CDR3 has 13 amino acids. Trimming took off 3 bases at V and 5 bases at J, with 10 bases between the two ends.

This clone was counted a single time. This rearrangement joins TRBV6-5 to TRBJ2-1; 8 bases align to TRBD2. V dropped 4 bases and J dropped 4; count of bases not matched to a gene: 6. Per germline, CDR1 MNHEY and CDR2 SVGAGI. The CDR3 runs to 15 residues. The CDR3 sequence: CASSLTRGGYNEQFF. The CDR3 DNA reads TGTGCCAGCAGTTTGACCCGGGGGGGATACAATGAGCAGTTCTTC.

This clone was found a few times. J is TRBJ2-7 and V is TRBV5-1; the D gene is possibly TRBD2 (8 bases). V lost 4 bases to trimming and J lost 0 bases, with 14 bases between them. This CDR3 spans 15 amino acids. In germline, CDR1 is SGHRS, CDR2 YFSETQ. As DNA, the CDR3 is TGCGCCAGCAGCCCGGGGGGGACAGTCTCCTACGAGCAGTACTTC. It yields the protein CASSPGGTVSYEQYF. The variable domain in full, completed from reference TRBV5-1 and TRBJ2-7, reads KAGVTQTPRYLIKTRGQQVTLSCSPISGHRSVSWYQQTPGQGLQFLFEYFSETQRNKGNFPGRFSGRQFSNSRSEMNVSTLELGDSALYLCASSPGGTVSYEQYFGPGTRLTVT.

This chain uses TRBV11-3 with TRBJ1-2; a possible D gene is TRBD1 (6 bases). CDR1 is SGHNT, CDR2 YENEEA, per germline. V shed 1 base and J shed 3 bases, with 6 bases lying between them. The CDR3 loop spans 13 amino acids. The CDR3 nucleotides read TGTGCCAGCAGCTTAGGGACAGACTATGGCTACACCTTC. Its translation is CASSLGTDYGYTF.

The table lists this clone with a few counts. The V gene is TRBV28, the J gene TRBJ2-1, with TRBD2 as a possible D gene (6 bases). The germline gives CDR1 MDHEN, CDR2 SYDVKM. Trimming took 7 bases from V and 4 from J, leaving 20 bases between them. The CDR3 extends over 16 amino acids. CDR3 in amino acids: CASTPLPAGLYNEQFF. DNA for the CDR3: TGTGCCAGCACCCCCTTGCCGGCGGGATTATACAATGAGCAGTTCTTC.

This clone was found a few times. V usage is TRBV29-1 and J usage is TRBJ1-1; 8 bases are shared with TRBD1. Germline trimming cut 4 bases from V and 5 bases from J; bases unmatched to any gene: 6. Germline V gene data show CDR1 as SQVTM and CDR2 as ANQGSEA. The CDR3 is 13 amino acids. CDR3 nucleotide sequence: TGCAGCGTTGGGGCAGGGGGCTGGACTGAAGCTTTCTTT. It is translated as CSVGAGGWTEAFF.

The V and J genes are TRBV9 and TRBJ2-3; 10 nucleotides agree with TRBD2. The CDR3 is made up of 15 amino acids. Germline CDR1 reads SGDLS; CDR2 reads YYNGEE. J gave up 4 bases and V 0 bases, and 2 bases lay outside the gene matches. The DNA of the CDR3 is TGTGCCAGCAGCGTAGCTCTAGCGGGAGCAGATACGCAGTATTTT. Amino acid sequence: CASSVALAGADTQYF.

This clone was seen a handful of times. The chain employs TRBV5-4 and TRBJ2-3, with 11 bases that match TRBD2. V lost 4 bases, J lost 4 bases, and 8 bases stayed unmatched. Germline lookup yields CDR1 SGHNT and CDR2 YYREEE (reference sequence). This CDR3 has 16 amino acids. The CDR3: CASSTTSGSLSDTQYF. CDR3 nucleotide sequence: TGTGCCAGCAGCACCACTAGCGGGAGTTTGTCAGATACGCAGTATTTT.

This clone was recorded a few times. CDR3 coding DNA: TGCAGCGTTGAGAGGGTCCGGGGGGAGACCCAGTACTTC. Translating gives CSVERVRGETQYF. The chain employs TRBV29-1 and TRBJ2-5; perhaps TRBD2 as D (6 bases). CDR1 is SQVTM and CDR2 is ANQGSEA in the germline V gene. The V and J ends lost 3 bases and 5 bases respectively, with 13 bases between them. The CDR3 runs 13 residues.

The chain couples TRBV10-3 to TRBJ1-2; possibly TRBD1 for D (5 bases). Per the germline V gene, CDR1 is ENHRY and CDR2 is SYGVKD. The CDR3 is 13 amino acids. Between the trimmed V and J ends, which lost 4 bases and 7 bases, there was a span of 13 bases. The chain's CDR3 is CAISVVAGGGYTF. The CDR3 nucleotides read TGTGCCATCAGTGTAGTCGCCGGGGGTGGCTACACCTTC.

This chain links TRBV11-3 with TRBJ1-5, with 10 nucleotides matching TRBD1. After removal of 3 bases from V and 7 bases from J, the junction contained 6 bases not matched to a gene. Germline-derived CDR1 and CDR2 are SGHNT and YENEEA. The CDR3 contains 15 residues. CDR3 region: CASSFSGTGDQPQHF. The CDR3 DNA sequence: TGTGCCAGCAGCTTCTCCGGGACAGGGGACCAGCCCCAGCATTTT.

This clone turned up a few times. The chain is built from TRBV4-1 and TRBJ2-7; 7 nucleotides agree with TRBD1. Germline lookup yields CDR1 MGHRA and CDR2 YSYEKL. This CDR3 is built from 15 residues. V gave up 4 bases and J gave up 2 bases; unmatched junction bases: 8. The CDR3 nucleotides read TGCGCCAGCAGCCGAGACTGGGACAGTGCCTACGAGCAGTACTTC. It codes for CASSRDWDSAYEQYF.

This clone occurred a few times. The CDR3 reads CASSFRGMFTDTQYF. The CDR3 DNA reads as TGTGCCAGCAGCTTCCGCGGCATGTTCACAGATACGCAGTATTTT. The V call is TRBV7-2, the J call TRBJ2-3; D is unresolved. The CDR3 covers 15 residues. V gave up 3 bases and J gave up 2 bases, with 12 bases separating them. The germline V gene has CDR1 SGHTA and CDR2 FQGNSA.

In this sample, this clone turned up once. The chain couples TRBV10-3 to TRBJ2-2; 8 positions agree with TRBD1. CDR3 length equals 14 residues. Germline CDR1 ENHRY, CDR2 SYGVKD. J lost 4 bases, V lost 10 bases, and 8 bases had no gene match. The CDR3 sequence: CASTDDRGTGELFF. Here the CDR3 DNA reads TGTGCCAGCACTGACGACAGGGGCACCGGGGAGCTGTTTTTT.

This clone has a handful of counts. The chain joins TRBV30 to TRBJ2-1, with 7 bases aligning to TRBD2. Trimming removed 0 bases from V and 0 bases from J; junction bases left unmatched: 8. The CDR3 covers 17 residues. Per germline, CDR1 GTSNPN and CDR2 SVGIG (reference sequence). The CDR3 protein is CAWSVTWGGSSYNEQFF. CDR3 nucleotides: TGTGCCTGGAGTGTAACTTGGGGCGGGAGCTCCTACAATGAGCAGTTCTTC.

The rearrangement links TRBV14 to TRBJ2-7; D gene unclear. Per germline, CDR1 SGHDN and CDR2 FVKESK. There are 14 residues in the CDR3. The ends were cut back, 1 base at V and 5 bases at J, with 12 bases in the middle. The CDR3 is CASSQAIIPHEQYF. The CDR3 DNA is TGTGCCAGCAGCCAAGCCATCATTCCCCACGAGCAGTACTTC.

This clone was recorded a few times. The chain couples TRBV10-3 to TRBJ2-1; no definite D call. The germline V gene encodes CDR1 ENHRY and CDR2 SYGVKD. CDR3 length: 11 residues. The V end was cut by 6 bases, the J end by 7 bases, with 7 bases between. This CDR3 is CAISDSNEQFF. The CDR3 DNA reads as TGTGCCATCAGCGACTCAAATGAGCAGTTCTTC.

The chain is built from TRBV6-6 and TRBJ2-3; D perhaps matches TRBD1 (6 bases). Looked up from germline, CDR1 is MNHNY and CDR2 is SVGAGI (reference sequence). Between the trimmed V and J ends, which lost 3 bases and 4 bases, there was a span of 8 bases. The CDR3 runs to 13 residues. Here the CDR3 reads CASSYTGSDTQYF. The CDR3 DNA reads TGTGCCAGCAGTTATACAGGGTCAGATACGCAGTATTTT.

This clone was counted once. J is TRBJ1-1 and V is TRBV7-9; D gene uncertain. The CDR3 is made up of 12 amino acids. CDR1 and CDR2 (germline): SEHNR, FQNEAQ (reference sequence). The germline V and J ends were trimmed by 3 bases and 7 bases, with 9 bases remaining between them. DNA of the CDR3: TGTGCCAGCAGCTTCGATCTATTTGAAGCTTTCTTT. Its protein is CASSFDLFEAFF. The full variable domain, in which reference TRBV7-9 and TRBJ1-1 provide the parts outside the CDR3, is DTGVSQNPRHKITKRGQNVTFRCDPISEHNRLYWYRQTLGQGPEFLTYFQNEAQLEKSRLLSDRFSAERPKGSFSTLEIQRTEQGDSAMYLCASSFDLFEAFFGQGTRLTVV.